This T cell receptor delta chain was recovered during a study of Vδ1+ human thymocytes. Study outcomes and limitations: Unlike peripheral blood Vdelta1+ controls, thymic delta-chain sequences included approximately 21% Vdelta2 and few Vdelta3. Thymic TRG and TRD repertoires appeared highly polyclonal.

Germline V gene data show CDR1 as TSWWSYY and CDR2 as QGS. The CDR3 covers 16 residues. Of note for this clone: Its matching antigen is unknown. The junction differs from germline at one of its ends, possibly a read error.

RNA was extracted from the cells and then reverse transcribed. Pooled V-gene forward primers with one constant-region reverse primer generated the CDR3 amplicons by multiplex PCR. TCRdb reanalyzed the multiplex PCR reads using CATT. The repertoire consists of under 25,000 delta-chain clones, with approximately 30% occurring once and the leading ten covering around 1.6%. This chain uses TRDV1 with TRDJ1; no clear D. The clonotype comes from a boy younger than two who had congenital heart surgery. The sequenced material came from Vdelta1+ gamma-delta thymocytes from the thymus. The sample's subset: FACS-sorted CD3+ TCRalphabeta- TCRVdelta1+ TCRVdelta2- thymocytes. The CDR3 DNA reads as TGTGCTCGTGGGCTCCGCTACTCCAGGTACACCGATAAACTCATCTTT. This codes for CARGLRYSRYTDKLIF.